The 5 T cell receptor beta chains in this list originate from one sample, sequenced in a study of blood T cell repertoires in COVID-19. Using immunoSEQ multiplex PCR, the repertoire was profiled, and TCRdb retains in-frame clones only, with some absent. This sample has about 270,000 clones, with around 88% found just once. Sequenced: peripheral blood. The receptors derive from a woman aged 70-85 years with COVID-19, enrolled during active disease.

The chain combines TRBV12-2 with TRBJ1-2; TRBD1, the table's D call, was not compared with the DNA. TRBV12-2 is recorded as a pseudogene. The CDR3 runs 16 residues. The CDR3 is CASRLAGYRASYGYTF. The CDR3 DNA reads TGTGCAAGTCGCTTAGCGGGGTACAGGGCTAGCTATGGCTACACCTTC.

V gene TRBV24-1 combines with J gene TRBJ2-7; 9 bases are shared with TRBD1. The CDR3 has 14 residues. V trimming: 9 bases; J trimming: 2 bases; junction bases outside the gene matches: 7. Germline V gene data show CDR1 as KGHDR and CDR2 as SFDVKD. This CDR3 reads CATEKGQGAYEQYF. CDR3 nucleotides: TGTGCCACCGAGAAGGGACAGGGAGCCTACGAGCAGTACTTC.

This clone has only one observation. The CDR3 DNA follows: TGTGCCAGCAGCCCGAGAACTGAAGCTTTCTTT. Its translation: CASSPRTEAFF. V usage is TRBV9 and J usage is TRBJ1-1; D uncertain. V lost 4 bases to trimming and J lost 5 bases, with 6 bases between them. The CDR3 is 11 amino acids. CDR1 and CDR2 (germline): SGDLS, YYNGEE. Full variable domain (remainder filled in from reference TRBV9 and TRBJ1-1): DSGVTQTPKHLITATGQRVTLRCSPRSGDLSVYWYQQSLDQGLQFLIQYYNGEERAKGNILERFSAQQFPDLHSELNLSSLELGDSALYFCASSPRTEAFFGQGTRLTVV.

The V and J genes are TRBV5-6 and TRBJ2-3, with no clear D. Germline CDR1 is SGHDT and CDR2 is YYEEEE. Between the trimmed V and J ends, which lost 2 bases and 5 bases, there was a span of 9 bases. This CDR3 has 13 residues. CDR3 nucleotides: TGTGCCAGCAGCTTCATCGGTATAGATACGCAGTATTTT. Amino acids: CASSFIGIDTQYF.

The V and J genes are TRBV30 and TRBJ1-5, with D uncertain. The ends were cut back, 4 bases at V and 11 bases at J, with 12 bases in the middle. The CDR3 totals 11 residues. Germline loops: CDR1 GTSNPN, CDR2 SVGIG (reference sequence). In DNA form, the CDR3 reads TGTGCCTGGAAGGCGGGCATGACCCAGCATTTT. Translating it yields CAWKAGMTQHF.